The 30 T cell receptor beta chains presented below share a single source sample, sequenced in a study of T cell responses to AZD1222 COVID-19 vaccine (dated by TCRdb to the early 2020s). The protocol used for the library was the immunoSEQ multiplex PCR assay. TCRdb provides this immuneACCESS table in a form limited to in-frame rearrangements. Some clones are lacking; in checked studies, under half of them reflect an unresolved V gene, and why the rest are absent is not known. A total of approximately 65,000 clones appear in this sample, about 74% of them only once. The biggest ten clones account for over 11% of the sample. Interpreted using the paper, the time point label stands for: baseline before first vaccination. This specimen consisted of peripheral blood, obtained on day 0 of AZD1222 vaccination. The receptors here all came from an adult in good health.

This chain uses TRBV5-4 with TRBJ1-2, with 9 bases that match TRBD1. The CDR3 consists of 16 residues. Losses at the gene ends were 0 bases for V and 0 bases for J; bases not matched to a gene: 3. The germline V gene has CDR1 SGHNT and CDR2 YYREEE (reference sequence). In DNA form, the CDR3 reads TGTGCCAGCAGCTTGGCTGGGGACAGGGCTAACTATGGCTACACCTTC. The encoded protein is CASSLAGDRANYGYTF.

V and J are TRBV7-9 and TRBJ2-1; D call uncertain. Trimming took off 3 bases at V and 4 bases at J, with 7 bases between the two ends. CDR1 is SEHNR and CDR2 is FQNEAQ in the germline V gene (reference sequence). The CDR3 contains 13 residues. The DNA of the CDR3 is TGTGCCAGCAGCTTGGACGTATACAATGAGCAGTTCTTC. Protein: CASSLDVYNEQFF.

The table lists this clone with a count of one. The rearrangement links TRBV19 to TRBJ2-1; D perhaps matches TRBD1 (6 bases). The CDR3 is made up of 16 amino acids. In germline, CDR1 is LNHDA, CDR2 SQIVND (reference sequence). V was cut by 3 bases and J by 4 bases, with 16 bases left in between. DNA of the CDR3: TGTGCCAGTAGTATTGGGGCAGGGGCGAGGTACAATGAGCAGTTCTTC. It codes for CASSIGAGARYNEQFF.

The chain carries TRBV28 and TRBJ1-1; the match to TRBD1 covers 7 bases. The V gene end was trimmed by 5 bases and the J gene end by 8 bases; junction bases not matched to a gene: 8. Germline loops: CDR1 MDHEN, CDR2 SYDVKM. This CDR3 comprises 13 residues. The CDR3 region is CASSGGGGLEAFF. In DNA, the CDR3 is TGTGCCAGCAGTGGAGGAGGGGGCTTGGAAGCTTTCTTT.

V and J are TRBV7-2 and TRBJ2-1; weak D call: TRBD1 (6 bases). With 5 bases removed from V and 7 bases from J, the gap between germline ends came to 15 bases. The CDR3 sequence is 14 residues long. From germline, CDR1 is SGHTA and CDR2 FQGNSA. The CDR3 reads CASSPRTTGNEQFF. Written as DNA, the CDR3 is TGTGCCAGCAGCCCCCGGACCACAGGGAATGAGCAGTTCTTC.

The chain combines TRBV4-3 with TRBJ2-3; 12 nucleotides line up with TRBD2. The CDR3 extends over 15 amino acids. V was pared by 1 base and J by 5 bases, with 1 base of the junction left unmatched. The germline CDR1 and CDR2 sequences are LGHNA and YSLEER. As DNA, the CDR3 is TGCGCCAGCAGCCAAGGACTAGCGGGGGTAGATACGCAGTATTTT. Its protein is CASSQGLAGVDTQYF.

The table lists this clone with a count of one. The V gene is TRBV7-9, the J gene TRBJ1-5; no firm D call. The CDR3 has 17 residues. Trimming left V 5 bases short and J 7 bases short, with 24 bases between. Germline assignment: CDR1 SEHNR and CDR2 FQNEAQ (reference sequence). CDR3 coding DNA: TGTGCCAGCAGCCTAGGACCGTCGGGAGGAGGAGGACAGCCCCAGCATTTT. It codes for CASSLGPSGGGGQPQHF.

The chain links TRBV5-1 to TRBJ2-5; TRBD2 matches 8 bases. The CDR3 extends over 15 amino acids. Germline trimming cut 4 bases from V and 2 bases from J; bases unmatched to any gene: 7. Germline V gene lookup returns CDR1 SGHRS and CDR2 YFSETQ. Here the CDR3 DNA reads TGCGCCAGCAGCCGGGAGGGGCAGGCACAAGAGACCCAGTACTTC. This gives the protein CASSREGQAQETQYF.

The CDR3 coding sequence is TGTGCCAGCAGCCCTACGGAGTTCAATCAGCCCCAGCATTTT. Residues: CASSPTEFNQPQHF. The chain combines TRBV3-1 (or the pseudogene TRBV3-2) with TRBJ1-5; D is undetermined. CDR1 and CDR2 (germline): LGHDT, YNNKEL (reference sequence). V was cut by 4 bases and J by 3 bases, with 10 bases left in between. The CDR3 loop spans 14 amino acids.

The V gene is TRBV15, the J gene TRBJ1-4, with TRBD1 as a possible D gene (5 bases). The CDR3 length is 19 residues. Germline-derived CDR1 and CDR2 are LNHNV and YYDKDF (reference sequence). Trimming pared 4 bases from V and 0 bases from J, leaving 21 bases between. In DNA form, the CDR3 reads TGTGCCACCAGCACTCCTACCCCTTCAGCGACAGCAACTAATGAAAAACTGTTTTTT. This codes for CATSTPTPSATATNEKLFF.

The chain employs TRBV7-2 and TRBJ2-5, with TRBD2 matching over 7 bases. Germline loops: CDR1 SGHTA, CDR2 FQGNSA. The length of the CDR3 is 14 residues. V gave up 2 bases and J gave up 5 bases; unmatched junction bases: 5. This CDR3 is CASSLRLAAETQYF. CDR3 in DNA: TGTGCCAGCAGCTTAAGACTAGCTGCGGAGACCCAGTACTTC.

The chain employs TRBV24-1 and TRBJ1-2, with D possibly matching TRBD1 (5 bases). Germline CDR1 reads KGHDR; CDR2 reads SFDVKD. There are 18 residues in the CDR3. The ends were cut back, 3 bases at V and 0 bases at J, with 19 bases in the middle. CDR3 protein: CATSDPSSGGDPNYGYTF. The CDR3 region has the DNA TGTGCCACCAGTGATCCCTCTTCGGGGGGTGACCCTAACTATGGCTACACCTTC.

The rearrangement links TRBV25-1 to TRBJ1-2, with D maybe TRBD1 (5 bases). The V end was cut by 3 bases, the J end by 2 bases, with 19 bases between. The CDR3 is made up of 17 amino acids. Germline V gene lookup returns CDR1 MGHDK and CDR2 SYGVNS. The CDR3, as DNA: TGTGCCAGCAGTGAGCCTGGGTACGGGGACCTCAACTATGGCTACACCTTC. This sequence encodes CASSEPGYGDLNYGYTF.

The rearrangement links TRBV19 to TRBJ2-7, with unresolved D. Germline V gene lookup returns CDR1 LNHDA and CDR2 SQIVND (reference sequence). Trimming shortened V by 4 bases and J by 4 bases, and 11 bases separated the two germline ends. The CDR3 has 13 residues. CDR3 residues: CASSRGGRYEQYF. In DNA form, the CDR3 reads TGTGCCAGTAGTAGAGGTGGGCGGTACGAGCAGTACTTC.

The V call is TRBV10-3, the J call TRBJ2-3; 7 nucleotides match TRBD1. Losses at the gene ends were 4 bases for V and 3 bases for J; bases not matched to a gene: 7. CDR1 is ENHRY and CDR2 is SYGVKD in the germline V gene. The CDR3 spans 15 residues. The CDR3 region is CAISGDSEGTDTQYF. CDR3 in DNA: TGTGCCATCAGTGGGGACAGCGAGGGTACAGATACGCAGTATTTT.

The V call is TRBV30, the J call TRBJ1-6; D gene ambiguous. The CDR3 totals 12 residues. Trimming removed 2 bases from V and 10 bases from J, with 9 bases in between. The V gene's germline CDR1 is GTSNPN and CDR2 SVGIG (reference sequence). The CDR3 sequence: CAWSWTTSPLHF. CDR3 sequence (DNA): TGTGCCTGGAGTTGGACCACCTCACCCCTCCACTTT.

The J gene is TRBJ2-1, the V gene TRBV3-1 (or the pseudogene TRBV3-2); D perhaps matches TRBD2 (5 bases). Germline CDR1 LGHDT, CDR2 YNNKEL (reference sequence). The CDR3 is 16 residues long. V lost 1 base to trimming and J lost 2 bases, with 12 bases between them. CDR3 coding DNA: TGTGCCAGCAGCCAAGTGAGGGAATGCACCTACAATGAGCAGTTCTTC. Translating it yields CASSQVRECTYNEQFF.

Only one count was recorded for this clone. V is TRBV7-9 and J is TRBJ1-1; 7 bases line up with TRBD1. From germline, CDR1 is SEHNR and CDR2 FQNEAQ (reference sequence). The trim removed 2 bases at V and 2 bases at J, leaving 2 bases unmatched. This CDR3 is built from 14 residues. CDR3 nucleotide sequence: TGTGCCAGCAGCTTACAGGGGGGAAACACTGAAGCTTTCTTT. Amino acids: CASSLQGGNTEAFF.

This rearrangement joins TRBV20-1 to TRBJ1-2; TRBD1 matches 7 bases. This CDR3 comprises 11 residues. The germline V gene has CDR1 DFQATT and CDR2 SNEGSKA (reference sequence). The junction had 5 bases not matched to a gene; V was cut back by 5 bases and J by 8 bases. CDR3 sequence reads: CSAGDSGGYTF. The CDR3 nucleotides are TGCAGTGCTGGGGACAGTGGGGGCTACACCTTC.

The J gene is TRBJ1-1, the V gene TRBV9, with a possible D match to TRBD1 (6 bases). V was trimmed by 3 bases and J by 7 bases, leaving 13 bases between them. The germline V gene has CDR1 SGDLS and CDR2 YYNGEE. CDR3 length equals 13 residues. This CDR3 reads CASSADRQNEAFF. In DNA, the CDR3 is TGTGCCAGCAGCGCCGACAGGCAAAATGAAGCTTTCTTT.

This chain uses TRBV6-5 with TRBJ2-7, with TRBD1 identical over 7 bases. With V trimmed by 2 bases and J by 1 base, 2 bases remained unmatched. Per germline, CDR1 MNHEY and CDR2 SVGAGI. The CDR3 totals 14 residues. CDR3 coding DNA: TGTGCCAGCAGTTACCGGGGACAGTCCTACGAGCAGTACTTC. Amino acid sequence: CASSYRGQSYEQYF.

The chain recombines TRBV9 with TRBJ1-5; D call uncertain. This CDR3 is 14 amino acids long. Per the germline V gene, CDR1 is SGDLS and CDR2 is YYNGEE. Trimming took 0 bases from V and 3 from J, leaving 7 bases between them. The CDR3 DNA reads TGTGCCAGCAGCGTAGGCGCCTTCAATCAGCCCCAGCATTTT. Its translation is CASSVGAFNQPQHF.

The rearrangement uses TRBV18 and TRBJ2-1, with 7 bases fitting TRBD1. The CDR3 is made up of 16 amino acids. The J segment lost 0 bases and the V segment lost 6 bases, leaving 8 bases of the junction unmatched. The germline CDR1 and CDR2 sequences are KGHSH and LQKENI. CDR3 DNA sequence: TGTGCCAGCTCTCCGACAGGGCCTAGCTCCTACAATGAGCAGTTCTTC. Translation: CASSPTGPSSYNEQFF.

The CDR3: CASRDIQAAIGYTF. CDR3 sequence (DNA): TGTGCCAGCAGGGACATTCAAGCGGCTATCGGCTACACCTTC. The V call is TRBV2, the J call TRBJ1-2; D is possibly TRBD1 (5 bases). CDR3 length: 14 amino acids. V was trimmed by 6 bases and J by 8 bases, leaving 19 bases between them. CDR1 SNHLY and CDR2 FYNNEI come from the germline V gene.

The V call is TRBV12-3 or TRBV12-4, the J call TRBJ1-2, with D perhaps matching TRBD1 (5 bases). This CDR3 has 13 residues. The germline V and J ends were trimmed by 3 bases and 8 bases, with 13 bases remaining between them. The CDR3 loop reads CASSFGTYGGYTF. As DNA, the CDR3 is TGTGCCAGCAGTTTCGGGACCTATGGGGGCTACACCTTC.

The chain combines TRBV2 with TRBJ2-5; D perhaps matches TRBD1 (5 bases). CDR3 size: 15 residues. The germline V and J ends were trimmed by 2 bases and 1 base, with 11 bases remaining between them. Per the germline V gene, CDR1 is SNHLY and CDR2 is FYNNEI. CDR3 loop: CASSEWQGVQETQYF. CDR3 nucleotides: TGTGCCAGCAGTGAATGGCAGGGTGTCCAAGAGACCCAGTACTTC.

This clone has only a few counts. This chain joins TRBV5-4 and TRBJ1-4; TRBD1 matches 8 bases. J lost 8 bases, V lost 4 bases, and 4 bases had no gene match. The germline CDR1 and CDR2 sequences are SGHNT and YYREEE (reference sequence). CDR3 length: 13 amino acids. CDR3 DNA: TGTGCCAGCAGCATGGGACAGGAAGAAAAACTGTTTTTT. This translates into CASSMGQEEKLFF.

Here the CDR3 reads CASSAPGRSTEAFF. CDR3 nucleotide sequence: TGTGCCAGCAGTGCGCCGGGACGTAGCACTGAAGCTTTCTTT. V gene TRBV6-2 or TRBV6-3 combines with J gene TRBJ1-1; maybe TRBD1 (5 bases). Trimming took 5 bases from V and 4 from J, leaving 14 bases between them. The germline V gene has CDR1 MNHEY and CDR2 SVGEGT. The CDR3 consists of 14 residues.

This clone was seen only once. The J gene is TRBJ2-5, the V gene TRBV21-1; TRBD1, the table's D call, was not compared with the DNA. TRBV21-1 has pseudogene status. The CDR3 covers 15 residues. The CDR3 sequence is CASSTTGQGRETQYF. The CDR3 coding sequence is TGTGCCAGCAGCACAACGGGACAGGGGCGCGAGACCCAGTACTTC.

In its sample, this clone was seen once. The CDR3 coding sequence is TGTGCCAGCAGCTCTACAGGTAGGACTCAGCCCCAGCATTTT. It is translated as CASSSTGRTQPQHF. The rearrangement joins TRBV7-2 to TRBJ1-5; maybe TRBD1 (5 bases). V was trimmed by 4 bases and J by 6 bases, leaving 13 bases between them. The length of the CDR3 is 14 residues. Looked up from germline, CDR1 is SGHTA and CDR2 is FQGNSA.